This T cell receptor beta chain was retrieved from a study of post-analysis software for immune sequencing data. In the study overall: Patients had relapsing-remitting, secondary progressive or progressive-relapsing multiple sclerosis; some lacked subtype.

Unique-molecular-identifier-tagged TCR beta cDNA libraries were used. Input of roughly 0.95 to 10 million T cells yielded a few hundred thousand cDNA molecules. TCRdb fed the PCR reads into MiXCR, producing one record per CDR3 protein. The data contain some 690,000 distinct CDR3 sequences, roughly 29% of them singletons. Germline CDR1 is MNHEY and CDR2 is SMNVEV (reference sequence). Trimming left V 3 bases short and J 7 bases short, with 16 bases between. The CDR3 covers 14 residues. Points from the study as a whole: Same-batch preparations were strongly co-clustered by F measure. Roughly 5 TRBV segments, TRBV5-6, TRBV5-1 and TRBV20-1 among them, were found more frequent in patients than controls. Significantly decreased normalized Chao1 diversity was recorded for multiple sclerosis patients relative to controls.

A word on this clonotype: Its cognate antigen is unknown.

The sequenced sample consisted of blood. The rearrangement links TRBV27 to TRBJ2-7; D tentatively fits TRBD1 or TRBD2 (6 bases each). This receptor was identified in a girl aged 10 to 17 with multiple sclerosis. CDR3 coding DNA: TGTGCCAGCAGTTTTCGCTCGGGGGCAGGGGAGCAGTACTTC. It is translated as CASSFRSGAGEQYF.